This TCR beta chain derives from a study of cytomegalovirus exposure and HLA in healthy donors. At the level of the study: Among 150 million to 200 million T cells, an earlier analysis found about 110 million unique TCR beta sequences. General study points: Cytomegalovirus status was reportedly diagnosed by the classifier with high specificity and sensitivity. According to a later analysis, most TCR beta chains associated with CMV appeared HLA-restricted.

With regard to this clone: The antigen remains unidentified.

The CDR3 extends over 15 amino acids. V lost 7 bases to trimming and J lost 1 base, with 16 bases between them. Germline CDR1 and CDR2: MNHEY and SMNVEV (reference sequence). PCR used 60 Vbeta primers and 13 Jbeta primers. TCRdb keeps only in-frame clones here, not all; method: immunoSEQ multiplex PCR. The sample lists over 150,000 clones; around 83% were seen once. This TCR came from a girl aged 2 to 10 in good health and CMV-seropositive. Sequencing was carried out using PBMCs. The V call is TRBV27, the J call TRBJ1-1, with TRBD1 as a possible D gene (6 bases). As DNA, the CDR3 is TGTGCCAGCAACGATCCCCTCAGGGGGAACACTGAAGCTTTCTTT. Its translation: CASNDPLRGNTEAFF.